This passage covers 27 T cell receptor beta chains from one sample sequenced in a study of T cell responses to AZD1222 COVID-19 vaccine. The assay was immunoSEQ multiplex PCR, and TCRdb's table has in-frame clones only and misses some. This sample carries 90,000 to 100,000 clones, around 85% of them seen once, and the ten largest clones take roughly 4.5%. This specimen consisted of peripheral blood, obtained 28 days after the second AZD1222 dose. The receptor set was obtained from an adult who received the AZD1222 COVID-19 vaccine.

This clone has a handful of counts. V is TRBV5-4 and J is TRBJ2-7; possible D gene TRBD2, 6 bases. This CDR3 contains 13 residues. The V gene lost 2 bases and the J gene lost 3 bases, with 9 bases spanning the gap. Germline CDR1 and CDR2: SGHNT and YYREEE (reference sequence). CDR3 sequence: CASSFGGLYEQYF. The CDR3 region has the DNA TGTGCCAGCAGCTTCGGGGGTCTCTACGAGCAGTACTTC.

V gene TRBV25-1 combines with J gene TRBJ1-2; unclear D gene. The germline V gene has CDR1 MGHDK and CDR2 SYGVNS. V gave up 6 bases and J gave up 3 bases, with 8 bases separating them. The CDR3 has 12 amino acids. The CDR3 nucleotides read TGTGCCAGCAGCTCGGAACACTATGGCTACACCTTC. Its translation: CASSSEHYGYTF.

V gene TRBV5-1 combines with J gene TRBJ1-2; unclear D gene. This CDR3 comprises 13 residues. Germline CDR1 and CDR2: SGHRS and YFSETQ. Trimming shortened V by 4 bases and J by 0 bases, and 7 bases separated the two germline ends. CDR3 sequence: CASSRAANYGYTF. The DNA of the CDR3 is TGCGCCAGCAGCAGGGCAGCTAACTATGGCTACACCTTC.

The CDR3 DNA follows: TGTGCCACCAGCAGAGCAGGGGACACAATCTACGAGCAGTACTTC. This sequence encodes CATSRAGDTIYEQYF. The V call is TRBV15, the J call TRBJ2-7; D is perhaps TRBD1 (6 bases). CDR1 LNHNV and CDR2 YYDKDF come from the germline V gene (reference sequence). CDR3 length: 15 amino acids. Trimming stripped 1 base from V and 3 bases from J, with 13 bases between.

This chain uses TRBV5-1 with TRBJ2-1; 12 nucleotides align to TRBD2. The CDR3 contains 17 residues. J gave up 5 bases and V 4 bases, and 10 bases lay outside the gene matches. The germline V gene encodes CDR1 SGHRS and CDR2 YFSETQ. The CDR3 is CASSVDLAGGPHNEQFF. Written as DNA, the CDR3 is TGCGCCAGCAGCGTGGATCTAGCGGGAGGGCCCCACAATGAGCAGTTCTTC.

The CDR3 sequence: CASSMNSGRGTGELFF. CDR3 DNA sequence: TGTGCCAGTAGTATGAACAGCGGGAGAGGCACCGGGGAGCTGTTTTTT. The chain recombines TRBV19 with TRBJ2-2, with TRBD2 identical over 8 bases. The CDR3 extends over 16 amino acids. Looked up from germline, CDR1 is LNHDA and CDR2 is SQIVND (reference sequence). J was trimmed by 4 bases and V by 3 bases; bases with no gene match: 7.

This clone was detected only once. The chain links TRBV24-1 to TRBJ2-3, with 9 positions matching TRBD2. Germline V gene sequence: CDR1 KGHDR, CDR2 SFDVKD. The trim removed 7 bases at V and 6 bases at J, leaving 7 bases unmatched. This CDR3 spans 14 amino acids. The CDR3 spells CATRGGLASDTQYF. In DNA form, the CDR3 reads TGTGCCACCAGGGGGGGACTAGCTTCGGATACGCAGTATTTT.

The CDR3 DNA reads TGTGCCAGCAGTTACACTGACAGGGCGGGCGGCTACACCTTC. Translation gives CASSYTDRAGGYTF. The chain carries TRBV6-5 and TRBJ1-2; TRBD1 aligns across 7 bases. Losses at the gene ends were 2 bases for V and 8 bases for J; bases not matched to a gene: 8. Germline V gives CDR1 MNHEY, CDR2 SVGAGI. The CDR3 has 14 residues.

The chain joins TRBV2 to TRBJ2-2, with D perhaps given as TRBD1 or TRBD2 (5 bases each). There are 15 residues in the CDR3. Germline V gene data show CDR1 as SNHLY and CDR2 as FYNNEI. Trimming removed 10 bases from V and 2 bases from J, with 17 bases in between. The CDR3 bases are TGTGCCATCACGAGGGACGGGGCTAACACCGGGGAGCTGTTTTTT. Protein sequence: CAITRDGANTGELFF.

The gene calls are TRBV5-4 and TRBJ2-1; D gene ambiguous. The ends were cut back, 4 bases at V and 0 bases at J, with 17 bases in the middle. The CDR3 totals 17 residues. The V gene's germline CDR1 is SGHNT and CDR2 YYREEE (reference sequence). The chain's CDR3 is CASSPLGHPSSYNEQFF. As DNA, the CDR3 is TGTGCCAGCAGCCCCCTCGGGCATCCCAGCTCCTACAATGAGCAGTTCTTC. The variable domain in full, completed from reference TRBV5-4 and TRBJ2-1, reads ETGVTQSPTHLIKTRGQQVTLRCSSQSGHNTVSWYQQALGQGPQFIFQYYREEENGRGNFPPRFSGLQFPNYSSELNVNALELDDSALYLCASSPLGHPSSYNEQFFGPGTRLTVL.

V is TRBV10-3 and J is TRBJ1-2; 8 bases map to TRBD1. Looked up from germline, CDR1 is ENHRY and CDR2 is SYGVKD. This CDR3 region has 15 residues. V was clipped by 0 bases and J by 5 bases; unmatched bases: 5. CDR3 in DNA: TGTGCCATCAGTGAGTCTCAGGGGGCGGGATATGGCTACACCTTC. It translates to CAISESQGAGYGYTF.

The chain joins TRBV7-2 to TRBJ2-7, with D possibly being TRBD1 (6 bases). CDR1 and CDR2 from the germline V gene are SGHTA and FQGNSA. The V end lost 3 bases, the J end lost 5 bases, and 14 bases lay between the germline ends. The CDR3 has 14 amino acids. The CDR3 bases are TGTGCCAGCAGCTTTTTACAGGGTGCCCACGAGCAGTACTTC. It specifies CASSFLQGAHEQYF.

This clone was detected only once. The genes are TRBV3-1 (or the pseudogene TRBV3-2) and TRBJ2-1; 12 bases agree with TRBD2. V lost 4 bases to trimming and J lost 7 bases; unmatched junction nucleotides: 11. Germline V gene data show CDR1 as LGHDT and CDR2 as YNNKEL (reference sequence). The CDR3 sequence is 17 residues long. The CDR3 loop is CASSPQLAGGPWNEQFF. CDR3 DNA: TGTGCCAGCAGCCCCCAACTAGCGGGGGGCCCCTGGAATGAGCAGTTCTTC.

This chain uses TRBV7-9 with TRBJ1-1, with D unresolved. The ends were cut back, 6 bases at V and 1 base at J, with 12 bases in the middle. Germline CDR1 is SEHNR and CDR2 is FQNEAQ (reference sequence). The CDR3 is 14 residues long. CDR3 sequence (DNA): TGTGCCAGCAGAACAGACTGGGGGAACACTGAAGCTTTCTTT. Translating it yields CASRTDWGNTEAFF.

The chain links TRBV7-9 to TRBJ2-7; no clear D. Looked up from germline, CDR1 is SEHNR and CDR2 is FQNEAQ (reference sequence). Trimming removed 3 bases at V and 6 bases at J, with 6 bases between. The CDR3 is 11 residues long. In DNA, the CDR3 is TGTGCCAGCAGCTTGGGCCGCGAGCAGTACTTC. It is translated as CASSLGREQYF.

This chain links TRBV30 with TRBJ2-3; possible D gene TRBD1, 5 bases. V gave up 0 bases and J gave up 1 base, with 5 bases separating them. The CDR3 covers 13 residues. Germline CDR1 reads GTSNPN; CDR2 reads SVGIG (reference sequence). The CDR3 region has the DNA TGTGCCTGGAGTGTACAGGGCACAGATACGCAGTATTTT. Its translation: CAWSVQGTDTQYF.

The chain combines TRBV4-2 with TRBJ2-5; TRBD2 matches 9 bases. CDR3 length: 16 residues. Trimming took 1 base from V and 1 from J; bases not matched to a gene: 4. Per the germline V gene, CDR1 is LGHNA and CDR2 is YNFKEQ. CDR3 protein: CASSQASGGFQETQYF. The DNA for the CDR3 is TGTGCCAGCAGCCAAGCAAGCGGGGGGTTCCAAGAGACCCAGTACTTC.

The J gene is TRBJ2-3, the V gene TRBV2; no clear D gene. Deletions cut 6 bases from V and 0 bases from J, with 7 bases between. The CDR3 contains 13 residues. CDR1 and CDR2 from the germline V gene are SNHLY and FYNNEI. CDR3 amino acids: CASRMESTDTQYF. In nucleotides, the CDR3 is TGTGCCAGCAGGATGGAGAGCACAGATACGCAGTATTTT.

V gene TRBV5-8 combines with J gene TRBJ2-7; no reliable D call. This CDR3 spans 16 amino acids. The germline gives CDR1 SGHTS, CDR2 YDEGEE. The ends were cut back, 4 bases at V and 3 bases at J, with 20 bases in the middle. As DNA, the CDR3 is TGTGCCAGCAGCCAACCAAGATCTCTAGAAGGCTACGAGCAGTACTTC. Its translation is CASSQPRSLEGYEQYF.

V gene TRBV28 combines with J gene TRBJ2-2, with TRBD2 matching 7 bases. CDR1 MDHEN and CDR2 SYDVKM come from the germline V gene. The CDR3 spans 15 residues. The J segment lost 4 bases and the V segment lost 2 bases, leaving 4 bases of the junction unmatched. The CDR3 loop reads CASSLAGERTGELFF. The DNA of the CDR3 is TGTGCCAGCAGTTTAGCGGGAGAACGCACCGGGGAGCTGTTTTTT.

The chain has TRBV9 and TRBJ1-4; D uncertain. Trimming took off 1 base at V and 12 bases at J, with 13 bases between the two ends. The CDR3 length is 13 residues. Germline assignment: CDR1 SGDLS and CDR2 YYNGEE. Written as DNA, the CDR3 is TGTGCCAGCAGCGTAACAGCCTATGCGGAACTGTTTTTT. Protein product: CASSVTAYAELFF.

For the CDR3, the DNA is TGCGCCAGCAGCTTGAAAGCGGGAATTGACACCGGGGAGCTGTTTTTT. Translating it yields CASSLKAGIDTGELFF. This sequence joins TRBV5-1 and TRBJ2-2; TRBD2 matches 7 bases. The CDR3 contains 16 residues. V lost 1 base and J lost 3; bases outside the gene matches: 6. Germline CDR1 and CDR2: SGHRS and YFSETQ.

The chain carries TRBV7-9 and TRBJ2-1; either TRBD1 or TRBD2 may fit D (6 bases each). The CDR3 extends over 15 amino acids. The germline V gene encodes CDR1 SEHNR and CDR2 FQNEAQ (reference sequence). Trimming removed 3 bases at V and 4 bases at J, with 13 bases between. CDR3 DNA: TGTGCCAGCAGCTTCGGAGGAGGGGGGTACAATGAGCAGTTCTTC. Encoded protein: CASSFGGGGYNEQFF.

This chain connects TRBV2 to TRBJ2-7; D gene uncertain. Germline V lookup: CDR1 SNHLY, CDR2 FYNNEI. V was clipped by 1 base and J by 7 bases, with 11 bases between them. This CDR3 has 13 residues. Written as DNA, the CDR3 is TGTGCCAGCAGTGAAGATGTGTTAGGGGAGCAGTACTTC. Amino acid sequence: CASSEDVLGEQYF.

The chain couples TRBV5-6 to TRBJ2-3; the match to TRBD1 covers 8 bases. CDR3 length equals 15 residues. The V gene's germline CDR1 is SGHDT and CDR2 YYEEEE. Trimming cost V 0 bases and J 5 bases; bases outside gene matches: 5. In DNA, the CDR3 is TGTGCCAGCAGCTTGGTTGACAGGGGAATAGATACGCAGTATTTT. It specifies CASSLVDRGIDTQYF.

The chain has TRBV19 and TRBJ1-1; 7 nucleotides align to TRBD1. V trimming: 1 base; J trimming: 1 base; junction bases outside the gene matches: 3. The germline gives CDR1 LNHDA, CDR2 SQIVND (reference sequence). This CDR3 spans 15 amino acids. CDR3 amino acids: CASSIVYRGNTEAFF. Written as DNA, the CDR3 is TGTGCCAGTAGTATAGTCTACAGGGGGAACACTGAAGCTTTCTTT.

J is TRBJ1-4 and V is TRBV19; 7 bases align to TRBD1. From germline, CDR1 is LNHDA and CDR2 SQIVND (reference sequence). V shed 4 bases and J 2 bases; nucleotides not matched to a gene: 13. The CDR3 runs to 18 residues. The CDR3 sequence is CASSTRTGAFATNEKLFF. CDR3 nucleotide sequence: TGTGCCAGTAGTACCCGCACAGGGGCCTTCGCGACTAATGAAAAACTGTTTTTT.